This entry describes one T cell receptor (beta chain). Its antigen is unknown. No much larger clone exists at a distance of one base, and base qualities are not known. Trimming takes 4 bases off V and 5 bases off J; junction bases not matched to a gene: 2. The CDR3 holds 13 amino acids from the cysteine to the phenylalanine. Solely the CDR3 DNA is kept, with 39 bases framed from the first base. The germline V gene yields LGHNA for CDR1 and YNFKEQ for CDR2. Patients with a history of autoimmune disease or receiving systemic immunosuppression were excluded from the trial. Peripheral blood for TCR sequencing was collected from all dose cohorts at baseline, on cycle 4 day 1, and on cycle 7 day 1. Samples came from an open-label, multicenter, first-in-human phase I dose-escalation trial of ivuxolimab. Adults with locally advanced or metastatic melanoma, renal cell, hepatocellular, or head and neck squamous cell carcinoma were enrolled in the trial. CD4+ and CD8+ T cells were sorted separately from peripheral blood before TCR sequencing.

This entry belongs to a study of OX40 agonist ivuxolimab in advanced cancers. Regarding the complete study: The costimulatory receptor OX40 (CD134) was targeted by ivuxolimab, a fully human IgG2 agonistic monoclonal antibody. The dose-escalation cohort was over 70% male with a mean age of about 60 years, ranging from roughly 20 to 85. Of the roughly 51 patients in dose escalation, about 20 had hepatocellular carcinoma, around 15 had melanoma, 9 had renal cell carcinoma and 9 had head and neck cancer. Three dose-escalation patients achieved partial responses, one with hepatocellular carcinoma and two with cutaneous melanoma. Intravenous ivuxolimab was administered to patients every 2 weeks at six dose levels: 0.01, 0.1, 0.3, 1.5, 3 and 10 mg/kg. The purpose of peripheral TCRbeta sequencing was to test whether ivuxolimab changed TCR sequence diversity and led to clonal T-cell expansion. The paper reports the monotherapy dose-escalation portion (N of about 47 patients) of the phase I ivuxolimab trial. Prior anti-PD-1, anti-PD-L1 or anti-CTLA-4 therapy was permitted, and 30% to 45% of dose-escalation patients had received checkpoint inhibitors. General findings and caveats noted by the study authors: After ivuxolimab, CD8+ T cells had more expanded clones than CD4+ T cells on average. At doses of 0.1 to 3.0 mg/kg, clonal expansion of both CD4+ and CD8+ T cells in blood was seen between baseline and week 6. Low levels of normalized T-cell clonal expansion were also seen in some patients who did not respond. In the 0.1-3.0 mg/kg groups, partial responders were among the patients with the lowest normalized peripheral clonal expansion, particularly in CD8+ T cells. Antigen specificity was not determined for the clonally expanded peripheral T cells.

Genomic DNA was isolated from the sorted cells so that the TCRbeta CDR3 region could be sequenced. The immunoSEQ Assay was used to sequence the TCRbeta CDR3 regions. Held by TCRdb, this immuneACCESS table contains in-frame sequences only and omits some clones. Under half of the omission traces to an unresolved V gene where checked; the cause of the rest is unknown. This sample lists under 80,000 clones; 89% were detected once. The top ten constitute about 18% of the sample. Sequences were derived from CD4+ or CD8+ T cells sorted from blood, sampled in a trial of the OX40 agonist ivuxolimab. The sequence was obtained from an adult with an advanced solid tumor such as melanoma, head and neck, liver or kidney cancer. The chain links TRBV4-2 with TRBJ2-7; 10 bases in the junction line up with TRBD2. The bases are TGTGCCAGCAGCCCTAGCGGGAGCCACGAGCAGTACTTC. Translation gives CASSPSGSHEQYF.